A selection of T cell receptor beta chains follows, all from one sample in a study of blood T cell repertoires in COVID-19. Generated by immunoSEQ multiplex PCR, the TCRdb table keeps only in-frame clones and is missing some. The sample comprises about 410,000 clones, roughly nine tenths of which are singletons, and 1.7% rests with the top ten. Specimen: PBMCs or T cells enriched from blood (not recorded which). These receptors all stem from a woman aged 25 to 39 who had recovered from COVID-19. CDR3s include the opening cysteine and the closing phenylalanine or tryptophan. The D gene is left open where the match is weak. Rows may omit the clone size; those that give it use once, few, many or a size class.

-	TRBV30	TRBJ2-7	-	TGTGCCTGGACGCCCCGGCTAGTCGGTGAGCAGTACTTC	CAWTPRLVGEQYF
-	TRBV7-9	TRBJ2-1	-	TGTGCCAGCAGCTTAGGTCGCGTAGCCGTCCCCAATGAGCAGTTCTTC	CASSLGRVAVPNEQFF
-	TRBV6-5	TRBJ2-7	-	TGTGCCAGCAGTTACTCGGCCAGTAACTACGAGCAGTACTTC	CASSYSASNYEQYF
-	TRBV23-1	TRBJ2-3	once	TGCGCCAGCAGTCATTTCGTCGGGCCCCCGGGAAAAGTCACAGATACGCAGTATTTT	CASSHFVGPPGKVTDTQYF
-	TRBV6-2/TRBV6-3	TRBJ1-2	-	TGTGCCAGCAGTTCGAGGGAGTTCGGGGGCTATGGCTACACCTTC	CASSSREFGGYGYTF
-	TRBV27	TRBJ1-2	-	TGTGCCAGCAGTTTCAGACAGAATAACTATGGCTACACCTTC	CASSFRQNNYGYTF
-	TRBV3-1/TRBV3-2	TRBJ2-1	-	TGTGCCAGTCAGGGGTTTTCCTACAATGAGCAGTTCTTC	CASQGFSYNEQFF
-	TRBV27	TRBJ2-1	-	TGTGCCAGCAGTTTCGGGCGGGTACCCTACAATGAGCAGTTCTTC	CASSFGRVPYNEQFF
TRBD2	TRBV28	TRBJ2-7	few	TGTGCCAGCAGTTTATGGGGACTAGCTCTCTTAGGCTACGAGCAGTACTTC	CASSLWGLALLGYEQYF
-	TRBV30	TRBJ1-1	-	TGTGCCTGGAGTGAGCGCAGGGACACTGAAGCTTTCTTT	CAWSERRDTEAFF
-	TRBV19	TRBJ1-5	-	TGTGCCAGTAGTCGGGGACAACGCAATCAGCCCCAGCATTTT	CASSRGQRNQPQHF
TRBD1	TRBV11-2	TRBJ2-1	-	TGTGCCAGCAGCCCATGGACAGGGTATGCCTACAATGAGCAGTTCTTC	CASSPWTGYAYNEQFF
-	TRBV27	TRBJ1-1	-	TGTGCCAGCAGTTTAAGGGGGGGGCGCTTAGCTTTCTTT	CASSLRGGRLAFF
-	TRBV11-2	TRBJ1-6	-	TGTGCCAGCAGCTTAAAGGGGCCCGGTGGGCTTTCACCCCTCCACTTT	CASSLKGPGGLSPLHF
-	TRBV10-1	TRBJ2-2	-	TGCGCCAGCAGTGAGTCCTCTCGGACTGGCACCGGGGAGCTGTTTTTT	CASSESSRTGTGELFF
-	TRBV7-8	TRBJ1-3	-	TGTGCCAGCAGCTTAGGATTCAGCGGGAACACCATATATTTT	CASSLGFSGNTIYF
-	TRBV11-2	TRBJ2-5	-	TGTGCCAGCAGCCTTCAGTCCTCCGCCTACCAAGAGACCCAGTACTTC	CASSLQSSAYQETQYF